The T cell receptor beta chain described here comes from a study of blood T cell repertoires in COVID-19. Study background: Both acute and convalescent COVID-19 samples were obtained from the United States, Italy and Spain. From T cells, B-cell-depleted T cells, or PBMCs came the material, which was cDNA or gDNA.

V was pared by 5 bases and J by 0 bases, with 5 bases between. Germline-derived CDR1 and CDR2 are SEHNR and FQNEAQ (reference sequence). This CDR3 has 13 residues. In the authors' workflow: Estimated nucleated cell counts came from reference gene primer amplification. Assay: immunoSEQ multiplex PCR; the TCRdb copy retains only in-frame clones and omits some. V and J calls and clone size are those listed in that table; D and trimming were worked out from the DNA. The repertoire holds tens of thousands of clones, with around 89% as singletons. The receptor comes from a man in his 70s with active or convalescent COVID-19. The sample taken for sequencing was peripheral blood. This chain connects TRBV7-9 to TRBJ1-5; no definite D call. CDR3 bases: TGTGCCAGCAGCCTTAATAGCAATCAGCCCCAGCATTTT. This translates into CASSLNSNQPQHF. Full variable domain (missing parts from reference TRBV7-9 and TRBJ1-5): DTGVSQNPRHKITKRGQNVTFRCDPISEHNRLYWYRQTLGQGPEFLTYFQNEAQLEKSRLLSDRFSAERPKGSFSTLEIQRTEQGDSAMYLCASSLNSNQPQHFGDGTRLSIL.